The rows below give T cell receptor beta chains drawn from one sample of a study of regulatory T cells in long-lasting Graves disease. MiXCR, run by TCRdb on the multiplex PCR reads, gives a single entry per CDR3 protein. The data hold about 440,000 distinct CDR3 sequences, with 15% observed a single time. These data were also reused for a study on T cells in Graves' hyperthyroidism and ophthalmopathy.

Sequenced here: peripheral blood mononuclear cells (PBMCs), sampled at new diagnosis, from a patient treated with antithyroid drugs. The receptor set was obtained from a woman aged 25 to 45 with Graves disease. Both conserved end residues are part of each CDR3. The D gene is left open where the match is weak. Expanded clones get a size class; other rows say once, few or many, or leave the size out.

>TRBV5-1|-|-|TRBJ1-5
TGCGCCAGCAGCTTAGAGGGATTCGGTAATCAGCCCCAGCATTTT
CASSLEGFGNQPQHF
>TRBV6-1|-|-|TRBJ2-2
TGTGCCAGCAGCGAAGATCCGGGAGTGATCACCGGGGAGCTGTTTTTT
CASSEDPGVITGELFF
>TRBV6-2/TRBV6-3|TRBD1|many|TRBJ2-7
TGTGCCAGCAGTGGTACAGGGGGACCTCACTCCTACGAGCAGTACTTC
CASSGTGGPHSYEQYF
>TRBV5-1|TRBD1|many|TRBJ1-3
TGCGCCAGCAGCTCGGGACAGGAAACTTCTGGAAACACCATATATTTT
CASSSGQETSGNTIYF
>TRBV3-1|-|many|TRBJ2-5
TGTGCCAGCAGCCAAGACCCCGGTGGTTTAGAGACCCAGTACTTC
CASSQDPGGLETQYF
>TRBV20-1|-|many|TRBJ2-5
TGCAGTGCCCGCTGGGGGGCCCAAGAGACCCAGTACTTC
CSARWGAQETQYF
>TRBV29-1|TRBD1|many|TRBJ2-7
TGCAGCGTCTGGACAGGGGGACCCTACGAGCAGTACTTC
CSVWTGGPYEQYF
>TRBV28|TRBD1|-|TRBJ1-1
TGTGCCAGCAGTCCAACCGGGACAGACTACACTGAAGCTTTCTTT
CASSPTGTDYTEAFF
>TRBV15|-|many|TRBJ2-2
TGTGCCACCAGCAGAGATAACCAAAACACCGGGGAGCTGTTTTTT
CATSRDNQNTGELFF
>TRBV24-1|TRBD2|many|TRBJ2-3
TGTGCCACCAGTGGTGGGGGAGGGTCCACAGATACGCAGTATTTT
CATSGGGGSTDTQYF
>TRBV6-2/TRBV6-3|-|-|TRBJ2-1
TGTGCCAGCAGTGAGGGACTGGCCCACAATGAGCAGTTCTTC
CASSEGLAHNEQFF
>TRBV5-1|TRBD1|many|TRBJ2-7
TGCGCCAGCAGCCCGGGACAGGTTGGCTACGAGCAGTACTTC
CASSPGQVGYEQYF
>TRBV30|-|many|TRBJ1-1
TGTGCCTGGACAGGCACCCTTTTAACTTTCTTT
CAWTGTLLTFF
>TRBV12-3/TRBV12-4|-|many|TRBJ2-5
TGTGCCAGCAGTCCTGGAGCGGCCGTGGAGACCCAGTACTTC
CASSPGAAVETQYF
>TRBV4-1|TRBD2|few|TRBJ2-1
TGCGCCAGCAGCCAAGACGAAGGGCTAGCGGGAGGGGGCCCCTACAATGAGCAGTTCTTC
CASSQDEGLAGGGPYNEQFF
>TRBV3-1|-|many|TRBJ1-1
TGTGCCAGCAGGAGAGGCACTGAAGCTTTCTTT
CASRRGTEAFF
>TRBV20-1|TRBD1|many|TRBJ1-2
TGCAGTGCTAGTCTCAGGGGGGCCTCAGGTGGCTACACCTTC
CSASLRGASGGYTF
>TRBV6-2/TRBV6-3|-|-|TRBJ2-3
TGTGCCAGCAGTGTCTTGACAGTCACAGATACGCAGTATTTT
CASSVLTVTDTQYF
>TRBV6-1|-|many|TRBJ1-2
TGTGCCAGCAGTGAAGGGGAGGGTAGCTATGGCTACACCTTC
CASSEGEGSYGYTF
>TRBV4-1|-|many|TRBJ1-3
TGCGCCAGCAGCCCCTCCTCGTGGGGAACCGAGAACACCATATATTTT
CASSPSSWGTENTIYF
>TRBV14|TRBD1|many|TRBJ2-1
TGTGCCAGCAGCCAACAGGACAGGTTCTACAATGAGCAGTTCTTC
CASSQQDRFYNEQFF
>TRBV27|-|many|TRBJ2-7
TGTGCCAGCAGTTTATTTGCAGTAATACCCTACGAGCAGTACTTC
CASSLFAVIPYEQYF
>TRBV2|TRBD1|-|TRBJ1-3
TGTGCCAGCAATGGACAGGGGCAAAACACCATATATTTT
CASNGQGQNTIYF
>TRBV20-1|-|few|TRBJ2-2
TGCAGTGCTGAAGAAGGGATTTACACCGGGGAGCTGTTTTTT
CSAEEGIYTGELFF